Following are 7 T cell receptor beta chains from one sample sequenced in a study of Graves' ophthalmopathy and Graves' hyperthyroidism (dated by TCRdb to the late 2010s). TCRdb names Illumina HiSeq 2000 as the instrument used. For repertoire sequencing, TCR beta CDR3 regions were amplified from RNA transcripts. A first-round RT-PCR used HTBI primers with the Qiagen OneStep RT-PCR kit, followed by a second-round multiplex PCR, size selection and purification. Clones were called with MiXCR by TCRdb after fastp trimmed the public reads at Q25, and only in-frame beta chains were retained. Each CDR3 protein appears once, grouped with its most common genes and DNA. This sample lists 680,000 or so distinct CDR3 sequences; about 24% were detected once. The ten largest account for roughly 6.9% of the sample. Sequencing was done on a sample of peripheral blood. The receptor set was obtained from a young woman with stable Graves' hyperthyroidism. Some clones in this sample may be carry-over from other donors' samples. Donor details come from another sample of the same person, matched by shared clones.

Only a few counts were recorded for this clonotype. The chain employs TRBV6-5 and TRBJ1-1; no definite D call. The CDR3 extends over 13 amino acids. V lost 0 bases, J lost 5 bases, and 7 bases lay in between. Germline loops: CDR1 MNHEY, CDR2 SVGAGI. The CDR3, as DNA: TGTGCCAGCAGTTACTCAAGATTTACTGAAGCTTTCTTT. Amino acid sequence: CASSYSRFTEAFF.

CDR3 nucleotides: TGCAGCGTTGAGGGAGGGATGGAGGAGACCCAGTACTTC. Translation: CSVEGGMEETQYF. The chain has TRBV29-1 and TRBJ2-7; 7 bases are shared with TRBD2. The end of the DNA aligns better with TRBJ2-5, so the J call may be wrong. The CDR3 has 13 amino acids. From germline, CDR1 is SQVTM and CDR2 ANQGSEA.

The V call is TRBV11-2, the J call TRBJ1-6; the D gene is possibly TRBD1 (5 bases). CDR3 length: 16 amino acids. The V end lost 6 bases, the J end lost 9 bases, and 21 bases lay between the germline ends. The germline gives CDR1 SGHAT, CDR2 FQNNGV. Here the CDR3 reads CASRPSRGRGFSPLHF. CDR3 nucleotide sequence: TGTGCCAGCAGACCATCAAGGGGCCGGGGTTTTTCACCCCTCCACTTT.

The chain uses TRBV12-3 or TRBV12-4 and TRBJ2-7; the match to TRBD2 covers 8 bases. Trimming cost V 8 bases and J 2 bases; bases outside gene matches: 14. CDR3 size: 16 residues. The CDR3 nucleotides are TGTGCCAGCGGAATGGGGGGACTAGTAGGAACCTACGAGCAGTACTTC. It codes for CASGMGGLVGTYEQYF.

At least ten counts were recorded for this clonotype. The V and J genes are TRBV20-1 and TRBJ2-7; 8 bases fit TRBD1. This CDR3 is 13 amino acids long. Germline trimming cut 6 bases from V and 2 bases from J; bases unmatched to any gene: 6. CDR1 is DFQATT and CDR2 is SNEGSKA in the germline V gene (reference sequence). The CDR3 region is CSARQGLPYEQYF. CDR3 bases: TGCAGTGCCCGACAGGGGCTACCCTACGAGCAGTACTTC.

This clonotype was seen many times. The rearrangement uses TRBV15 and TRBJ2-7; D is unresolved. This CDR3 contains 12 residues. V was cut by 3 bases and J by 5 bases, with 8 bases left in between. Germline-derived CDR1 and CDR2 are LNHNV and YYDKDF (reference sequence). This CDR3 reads CATSSRRDEQYF. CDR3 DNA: TGTGCCACCAGCAGTAGGAGAGACGAGCAGTACTTC.

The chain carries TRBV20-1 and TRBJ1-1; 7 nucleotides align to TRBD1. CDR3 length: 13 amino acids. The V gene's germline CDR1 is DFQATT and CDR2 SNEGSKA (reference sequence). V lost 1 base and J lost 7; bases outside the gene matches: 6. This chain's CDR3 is CSARARGQGEAFF. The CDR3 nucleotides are TGCAGTGCTAGAGCGAGGGGGCAAGGTGAAGCTTTCTTT.